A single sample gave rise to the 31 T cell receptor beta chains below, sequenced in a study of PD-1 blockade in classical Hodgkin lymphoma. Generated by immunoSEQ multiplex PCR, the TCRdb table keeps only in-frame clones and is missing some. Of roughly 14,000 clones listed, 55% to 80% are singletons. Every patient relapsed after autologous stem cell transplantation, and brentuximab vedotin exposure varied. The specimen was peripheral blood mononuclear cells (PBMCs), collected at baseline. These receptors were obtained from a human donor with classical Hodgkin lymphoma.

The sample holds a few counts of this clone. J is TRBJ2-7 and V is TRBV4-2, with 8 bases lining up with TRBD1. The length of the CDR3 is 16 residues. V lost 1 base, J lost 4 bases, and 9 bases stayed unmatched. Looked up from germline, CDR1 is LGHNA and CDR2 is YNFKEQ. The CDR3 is CASSQAQSGGAYEQYF. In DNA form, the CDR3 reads TGTGCCAGCAGCCAAGCTCAGTCAGGGGGCGCGTACGAGCAGTACTTC.

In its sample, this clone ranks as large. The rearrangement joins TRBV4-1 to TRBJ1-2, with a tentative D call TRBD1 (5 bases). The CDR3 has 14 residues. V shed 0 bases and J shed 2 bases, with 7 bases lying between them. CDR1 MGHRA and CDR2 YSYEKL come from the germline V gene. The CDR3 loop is CASSQDRENYGYTF. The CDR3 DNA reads TGCGCCAGCAGCCAAGACAGGGAGAACTATGGCTACACCTTC.

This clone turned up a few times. The CDR3, as DNA: TGCGCCAGCAGCTCAAGGTTGGGCGCTGGTATGAGCTCCTACGAGCAGTACTTC. Amino acid sequence: CASSSRLGAGMSSYEQYF. The rearrangement joins TRBV5-1 to TRBJ2-7; D is unresolved. Trimming pared 3 bases from V and 0 bases from J, leaving 22 bases between. The CDR3 has 18 residues. The germline V gene has CDR1 SGHRS and CDR2 YFSETQ.

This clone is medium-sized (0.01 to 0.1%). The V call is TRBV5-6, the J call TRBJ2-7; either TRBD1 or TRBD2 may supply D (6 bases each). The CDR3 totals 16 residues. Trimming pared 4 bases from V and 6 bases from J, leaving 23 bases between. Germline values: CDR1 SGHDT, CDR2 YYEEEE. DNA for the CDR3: TGTGCCAGCAGCGGAGGGGGTCTAGTCGGGCGAAGCGAGCAGTACTTC. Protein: CASSGGGLVGRSEQYF. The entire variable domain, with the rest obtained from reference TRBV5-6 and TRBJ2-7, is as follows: DAGVTQSPTHLIKTRGQQVTLRCSPKSGHDTVSWYQQALGQGPQFIFQYYEEEERQRGNFPDRFSGHQFPNYSSELNVNALLLGDSALYLCASSGGGLVGRSEQYFGPGTRLTVT.

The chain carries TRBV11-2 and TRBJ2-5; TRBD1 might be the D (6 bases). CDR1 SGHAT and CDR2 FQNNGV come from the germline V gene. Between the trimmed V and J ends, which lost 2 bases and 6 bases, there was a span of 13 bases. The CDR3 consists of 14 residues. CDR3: CASSLRQGIKTQYF. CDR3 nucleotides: TGTGCCAGCAGCTTACGCCAGGGGATAAAGACCCAGTACTTC.

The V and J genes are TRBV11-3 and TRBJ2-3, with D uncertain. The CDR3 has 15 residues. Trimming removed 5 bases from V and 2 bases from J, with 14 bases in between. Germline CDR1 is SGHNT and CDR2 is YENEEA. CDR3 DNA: TGTGCCAGCAGCAGCCTTGGGCGGACCACAGATACGCAGTATTTT. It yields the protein CASSSLGRTTDTQYF. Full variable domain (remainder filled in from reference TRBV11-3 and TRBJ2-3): EAGVVQSPRYKIIEKKQPVAFWCNPISGHNTLYWYLQNLGQGPELLIRYENEEAVDDSQLPKDRFSAERLKGVDSTLKIQPAELGDSAVYLCASSSLGRTTDTQYFGPGTRLTVL.

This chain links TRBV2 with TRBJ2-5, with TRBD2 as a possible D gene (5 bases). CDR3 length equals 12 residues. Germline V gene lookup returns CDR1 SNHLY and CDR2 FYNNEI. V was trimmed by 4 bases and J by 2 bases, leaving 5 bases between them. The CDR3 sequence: CASSAGQETQYF. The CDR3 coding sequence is TGTGCCAGCAGTGCGGGGCAAGAGACCCAGTACTTC.

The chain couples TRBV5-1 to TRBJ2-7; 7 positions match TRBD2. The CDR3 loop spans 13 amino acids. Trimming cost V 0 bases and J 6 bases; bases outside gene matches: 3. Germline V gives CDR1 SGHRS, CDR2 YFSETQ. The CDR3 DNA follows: TGCGCCAGCAGCTTGGAAGCTAGCGGCGAGCAGTACTTC. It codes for CASSLEASGEQYF.

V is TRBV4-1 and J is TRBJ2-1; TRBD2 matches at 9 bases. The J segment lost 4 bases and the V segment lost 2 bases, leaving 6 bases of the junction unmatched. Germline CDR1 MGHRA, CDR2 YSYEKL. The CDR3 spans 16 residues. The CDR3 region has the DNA TGCGCCAGCAGCCAAATGCGGCTAGCGGGGTACAATGAGCAGTTCTTC. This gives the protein CASSQMRLAGYNEQFF.

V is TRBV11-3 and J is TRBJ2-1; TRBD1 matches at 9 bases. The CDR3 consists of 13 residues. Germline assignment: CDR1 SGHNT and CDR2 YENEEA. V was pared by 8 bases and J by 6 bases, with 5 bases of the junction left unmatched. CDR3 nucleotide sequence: TGTGCCAGCTCGGGACAGGGTTTCAATGAGCAGTTCTTC. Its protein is CASSGQGFNEQFF.

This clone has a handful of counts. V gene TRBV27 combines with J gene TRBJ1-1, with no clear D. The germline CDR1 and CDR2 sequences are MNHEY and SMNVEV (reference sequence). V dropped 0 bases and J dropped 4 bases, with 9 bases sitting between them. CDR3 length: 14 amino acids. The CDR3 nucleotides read TGTGCCAGCAGTTTATCCAACGTGGGCACTGAAGCTTTCTTT. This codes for CASSLSNVGTEAFF.

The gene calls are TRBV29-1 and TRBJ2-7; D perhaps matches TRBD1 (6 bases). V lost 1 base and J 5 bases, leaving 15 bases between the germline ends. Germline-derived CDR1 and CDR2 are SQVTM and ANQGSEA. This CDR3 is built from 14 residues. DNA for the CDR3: TGCAGCGTTGAAGGGGGACACTCGGTCCACGAGCAGTACTTC. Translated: CSVEGGHSVHEQYF.

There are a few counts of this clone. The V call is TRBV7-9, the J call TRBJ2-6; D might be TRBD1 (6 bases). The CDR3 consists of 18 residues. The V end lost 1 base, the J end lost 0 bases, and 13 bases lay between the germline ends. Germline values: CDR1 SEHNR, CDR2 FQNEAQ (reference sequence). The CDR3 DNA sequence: TGTGCCAGCAGCTTAGAGACAGGCAGTTTCTCTGGGGCCAACGTCCTGACTTTC. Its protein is CASSLETGSFSGANVLTF.

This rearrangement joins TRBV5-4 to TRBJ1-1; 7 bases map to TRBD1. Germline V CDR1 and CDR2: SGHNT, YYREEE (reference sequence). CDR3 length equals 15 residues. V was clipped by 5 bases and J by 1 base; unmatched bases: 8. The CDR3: CASSSTGAGNTEAFF. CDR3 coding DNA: TGTGCCAGCAGTTCTACAGGGGCGGGGAACACTGAAGCTTTCTTT.

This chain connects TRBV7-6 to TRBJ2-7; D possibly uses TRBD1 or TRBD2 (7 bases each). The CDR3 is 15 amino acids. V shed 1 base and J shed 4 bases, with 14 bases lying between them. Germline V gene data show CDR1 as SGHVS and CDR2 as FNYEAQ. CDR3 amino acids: CASSLGGQGGYEQYF. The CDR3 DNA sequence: TGTGCCAGCAGCTTAGGAGGGCAGGGGGGGTACGAGCAGTACTTC. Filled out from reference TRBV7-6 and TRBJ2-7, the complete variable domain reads GAGVSQSPRYKVTKRGQDVALRCDPISGHVSLYWYRQALGQGPEFLTYFNYEAQQDKSGLPNDRFSAERPEGSISTLTIQRTEQRDSAMYRCASSLGGQGGYEQYFGPGTRLTVT.

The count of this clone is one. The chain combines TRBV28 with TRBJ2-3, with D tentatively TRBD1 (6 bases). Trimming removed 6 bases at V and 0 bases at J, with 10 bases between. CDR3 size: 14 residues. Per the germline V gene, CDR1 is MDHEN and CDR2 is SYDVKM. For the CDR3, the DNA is TGTGCCAGCAGCTGGACAGAGAGCACAGATACGCAGTATTTT. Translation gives CASSWTESTDTQYF.

The CDR3 reads CASSVSYEQYF. The DNA of the CDR3 is TGTGCCAGCTCGGTCTCCTACGAGCAGTACTTC. The gene calls are TRBV18 and TRBJ2-7; D is unresolved. This CDR3 contains 11 residues. With 6 bases removed from V and 0 bases from J, the gap between germline ends came to 3 bases. The germline CDR1 and CDR2 sequences are KGHSH and LQKENI. The full variable domain, in which reference TRBV18 and TRBJ2-7 provide the parts outside the CDR3, is NAGVMQNPRHLVRRRGQEARLRCSPMKGHSHVYWYRQLPEEGLKFMVYLQKENIIDESGMPKERFSAEFPKEGPSILRIQQVVRGDSAAYFCASSVSYEQYFGPGTRLTVT.

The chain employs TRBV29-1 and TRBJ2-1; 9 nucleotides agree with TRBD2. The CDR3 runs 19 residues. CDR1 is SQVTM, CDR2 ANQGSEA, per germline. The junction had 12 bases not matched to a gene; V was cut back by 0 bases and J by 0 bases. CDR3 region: CSVEDSHRAGGPSYNEQFF. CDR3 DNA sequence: TGCAGCGTTGAAGACTCCCACCGGGCGGGAGGGCCCTCCTACAATGAGCAGTTCTTC.

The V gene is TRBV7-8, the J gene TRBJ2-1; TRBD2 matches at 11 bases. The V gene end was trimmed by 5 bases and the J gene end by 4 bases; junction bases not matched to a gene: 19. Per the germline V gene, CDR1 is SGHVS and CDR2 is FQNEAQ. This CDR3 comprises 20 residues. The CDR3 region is CASSPAGTSGTGSLYNEQFF. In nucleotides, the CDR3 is TGTGCCAGCAGCCCAGCCGGGACTAGCGGAACCGGGAGTTTGTACAATGAGCAGTTCTTC.

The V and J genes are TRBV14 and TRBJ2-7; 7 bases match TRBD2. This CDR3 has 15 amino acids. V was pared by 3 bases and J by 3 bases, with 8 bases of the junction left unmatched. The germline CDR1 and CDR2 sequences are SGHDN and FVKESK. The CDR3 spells CASSHLASGLYEQYF. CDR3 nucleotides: TGTGCCAGCAGCCATTTGGCTAGCGGCCTCTACGAGCAGTACTTC.

CDR3 sequence (DNA): TGCGCCAGCAGCCAAGTGGGGACCTCTACCTACGAGCAGTACTTC. Residues: CASSQVGTSTYEQYF. This rearrangement joins TRBV4-1 to TRBJ2-7; D tentatively fits TRBD1 or TRBD2 (5 bases each). Germline CDR1 and CDR2: MGHRA and YSYEKL. V lost 1 base and J lost 2, with 12 bases in between. The CDR3 has 15 amino acids.

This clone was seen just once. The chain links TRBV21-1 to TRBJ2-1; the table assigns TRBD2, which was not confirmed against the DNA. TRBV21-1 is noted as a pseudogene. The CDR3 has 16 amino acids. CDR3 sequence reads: CASTIGTSGIVDEQFF. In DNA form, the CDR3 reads TGTGCCAGCACCATCGGGACTAGCGGGATTGTCGATGAGCAGTTCTTC.

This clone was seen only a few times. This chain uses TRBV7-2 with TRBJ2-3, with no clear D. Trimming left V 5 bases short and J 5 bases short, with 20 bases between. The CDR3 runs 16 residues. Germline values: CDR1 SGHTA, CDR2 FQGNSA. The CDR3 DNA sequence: TGTGCCAGCAGCGCCGGATGGGCGGCCCGAGGAGATACGCAGTATTTT. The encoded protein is CASSAGWAARGDTQYF.

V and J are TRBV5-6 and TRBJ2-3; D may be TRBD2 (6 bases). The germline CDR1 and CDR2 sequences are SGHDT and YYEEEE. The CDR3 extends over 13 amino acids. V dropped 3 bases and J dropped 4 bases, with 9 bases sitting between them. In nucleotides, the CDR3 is TGTGCCAGCAGCTCAGGGAGGCCAGATACGCAGTATTTT. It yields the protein CASSSGRPDTQYF.

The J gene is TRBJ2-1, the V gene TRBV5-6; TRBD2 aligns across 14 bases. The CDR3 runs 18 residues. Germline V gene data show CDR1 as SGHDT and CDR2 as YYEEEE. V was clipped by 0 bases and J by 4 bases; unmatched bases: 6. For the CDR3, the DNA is TGTGCCAGCAGCTTGGGGGGACTAGCGGGAGATAGTTACAATGAGCAGTTCTTC. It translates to CASSLGGLAGDSYNEQFF.

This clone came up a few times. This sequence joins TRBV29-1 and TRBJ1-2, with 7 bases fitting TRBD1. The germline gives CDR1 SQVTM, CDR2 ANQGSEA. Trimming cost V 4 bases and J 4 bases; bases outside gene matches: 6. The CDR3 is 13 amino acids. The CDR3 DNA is TGCAGCGTTGGGGGAAGGGGGCCCTATGGCTACACCTTC. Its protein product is CSVGGRGPYGYTF.

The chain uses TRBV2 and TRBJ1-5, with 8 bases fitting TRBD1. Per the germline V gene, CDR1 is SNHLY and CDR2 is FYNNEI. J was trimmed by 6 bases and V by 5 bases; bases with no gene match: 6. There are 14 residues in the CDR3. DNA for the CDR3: TGTGCCAGCAGTACGGACAGGGTCGCTCAGCCCCAGCATTTT. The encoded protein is CASSTDRVAQPQHF.

The CDR3 loop is CASQRTGTSNSQETQYF. The CDR3 DNA follows: TGCGCCAGTCAACGTACAGGGACAAGTAACTCCCAAGAGACCCAGTACTTC. This chain uses TRBV5-1 with TRBJ2-5, with a possible D match to TRBD1 (6 bases). This CDR3 is 17 amino acids long. V lost 8 bases and J lost 1, with 24 bases in between. The V gene's germline CDR1 is SGHRS and CDR2 YFSETQ.

CDR3 loop: CASSFSPLADGDNEKLFF. The CDR3 bases are TGTGCCAGCAGCTTTAGTCCCTTAGCGGACGGGGACAATGAAAAACTGTTTTTT. This chain links TRBV13 with TRBJ1-4, with a weak D call TRBD1 (5 bases). Germline CDR1 reads PRHDT; CDR2 reads FYEKMQ (reference sequence). Trimming removed 3 bases from V and 5 bases from J, with 22 bases in between. CDR3 length: 18 residues.

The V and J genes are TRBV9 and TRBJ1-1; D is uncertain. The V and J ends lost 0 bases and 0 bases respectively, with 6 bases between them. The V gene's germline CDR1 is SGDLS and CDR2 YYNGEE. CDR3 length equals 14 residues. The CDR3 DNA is TGTGCCAGCAGCGTAGAAGGATTGAACACTGAAGCTTTCTTT. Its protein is CASSVEGLNTEAFF.

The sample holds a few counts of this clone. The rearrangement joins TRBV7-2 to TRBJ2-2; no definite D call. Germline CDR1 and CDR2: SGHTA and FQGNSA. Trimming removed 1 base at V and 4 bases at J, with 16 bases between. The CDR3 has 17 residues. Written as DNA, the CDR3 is TGTGCCAGCAGCTTAGAATCCCTTACAGTGGTCACCGGGGAGCTGTTTTTT. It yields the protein CASSLESLTVVTGELFF.